This is a list of T cell receptor beta chains from one sample in a study of blood T cell repertoires in COVID-19. The repertoire was sequenced with immunoSEQ multiplex PCR; TCRdb's copy has only in-frame clones and lacks some. The sample has approximately 440,000 clones, about 87% seen once. Sequencing was performed on peripheral blood. The receptors here all came from a woman aged 50 to 60 with COVID-19, enrolled during active disease. CDR3s include the opening cysteine and the closing phenylalanine or tryptophan. The D gene is left open where the match is weak. A row's size may be missing; if present it is once, few, many or a size class.

TRBV28	TRBD1	TRBJ1-4	-	TGTGCCAGCAGTCTATTACGGCGCCGGGACAGGGGCACTAATGAAAAACTGTTTTTT	CASSLLRRRDRGTNEKLFF
TRBV29-1	-	TRBJ2-7	-	TGCAGCGTTGAGGTAGTAGACAAGGGAGCCTACGAGCAGTACTTC	CSVEVVDKGAYEQYF
TRBV30	TRBD2	TRBJ2-7	-	TGTGCCTGGAGTGTAGGCGGGGGGGCAGAAGAGCAGTACTTC	CAWSVGGGAEEQYF
TRBV27	-	TRBJ1-2	-	TGTGCCAGCAGTCCCCGGGGGGGCCCTTATGGCTACACCTTC	CASSPRGGPYGYTF
TRBV5-4	-	TRBJ2-2	-	TGTGCCAGCAGCCCTCAGACAGGATGGAGCACCGGGGAGCTGTTTTTT	CASSPQTGWSTGELFF
TRBV19	-	TRBJ1-5	once	TGTGCCAGTAGTGACACAGGGATTCAGCCCCAGCATTTT	CASSDTGIQPQHF
TRBV29-1	-	TRBJ1-2	-	TGCAGCGTTGAGGGGAGCTATGGCTACACCTTC	CSVEGSYGYTF
TRBV7-9	-	TRBJ1-6	-	TGTGCCAGCAGCTTCAACAGGGAAAATTCACCCCTCCACTTT	CASSFNRENSPLHF
TRBV7-8	TRBD1	TRBJ1-1	-	TGTGCCAGCAGCTTAGAAACAGGGGAATTAGAAGCTTTCTTT	CASSLETGELEAFF
TRBV2	TRBD2	TRBJ2-5	-	TGTGCCAGCAGACACGGCGGACTAGCGGGGGGACAGACCCAGTACTTC	CASRHGGLAGGQTQYF
TRBV6-1	-	TRBJ1-5	-	TGTGCCAGCAGTGACGGTTTGGAGCCCCAGCATTTT	CASSDGLEPQHF
TRBV24-1	-	TRBJ2-3	-	TGTGCCACCTCTGACCGAGGTACGCAGTATTTT	CATSDRGTQYF
TRBV10-1	TRBD1	TRBJ2-1	-	TGCGCCAGCAGTGGAGGGGGACAGGGGATAAGATCTAATGAGCAGTTCTTC	CASSGGGQGIRSNEQFF
TRBV19	TRBD1	TRBJ1-6	-	TGTGCCAGTAGTATGGCTGACAGGGGAGACTCACCCCTCCACTTT	CASSMADRGDSPLHF
TRBV28	TRBD1	TRBJ1-5	-	TGTGCCAGCAGTTTAGGGGTTTTTAGGGGGAGGGAAGAGAGAACAGGGGGTCGGCCCCAGCATTTT	CASSLGVFRGREERTGGRPQHF
TRBV18	TRBD1	TRBJ2-1	-	TGTGCCAGCTCCAAGGACAGGGGGCAAAATGAGCAGTTCTTC	CASSKDRGQNEQFF
TRBV4-1	-	TRBJ1-2	-	TGCGCCAGCAGCCAGGGGGCGTTTGGCTATGGCTACACCTTC	CASSQGAFGYGYTF
TRBV4-1	-	TRBJ1-1	-	TGCGCCAGCAGCCAAGATAACAGGGCCGCCGGTCCGATGAACACTGAAGCTTTCTTT	CASSQDNRAAGPMNTEAFF
TRBV5-1	-	TRBJ1-2	-	TGCGCCAGCAGCTTGGCAGCGGACCCCTCTAACTATGGCTACACCTTC	CASSLAADPSNYGYTF
TRBV28	TRBD1	TRBJ1-1	-	TGTGCCAGTGCCCCGAGACAGGGACCGATCACTGAAGCTTTCTTT	CASAPRQGPITEAFF
TRBV2	-	TRBJ2-3	-	TGTGCCAGCAGTGGACAGGCCACAGATACGCAGTATTTT	CASSGQATDTQYF
TRBV28	-	TRBJ2-7	-	TGTGCCAGCACCCCTACAGGGAAAGAGCAGTACTTC	CASTPTGKEQYF
TRBV7-2	-	TRBJ2-7	few	TGTGCCAGCAGCTTAGACTCCCGCGTGAGGGAGCAGTACTTC	CASSLDSRVREQYF
TRBV7-9	-	TRBJ1-1	-	TGTGCCAGCAGCTTAGGGTCGTCAGGGAACACTGAAGCTTTCTTT	CASSLGSSGNTEAFF
TRBV5-1	-	TRBJ2-3	few	TGCGCCAGCAGCTTATCGGGAGATACGCAGTATTTT	CASSLSGDTQYF
TRBV19	-	TRBJ1-5	-	TGTGCCAGTAGCTGGACAGATAATCAGCCCCAGCATTTT	CASSWTDNQPQHF
TRBV25-1	TRBD1	TRBJ1-2	-	TGTGCCAGCAGTGAAGATTCAGGAGACAGGGGCATCGGTTATGGCTACACCTTC	CASSEDSGDRGIGYGYTF
TRBV2	TRBD1	TRBJ1-5	-	TGTGCCAGCCGGGGACAGAGTCCTCATCAGCCCCAGCATTTT	CASRGQSPHQPQHF
TRBV30	TRBD2	TRBJ2-7	-	TGTGCCTGGAGCGATAGCGGGGGGGCCTACGAGCAGTACTTC	CAWSDSGGAYEQYF
TRBV5-6	-	TRBJ2-3	-	TGTGCCAGCAGCTTGATAGCGGACCGGGTCGAGGATACGCAGTATTTT	CASSLIADRVEDTQYF
TRBV10-3	-	TRBJ2-3	once	TGTGCCAGCCTAGGACTACATCCGTACACAGATACGCAGTATTTT	CASLGLHPYTDTQYF
TRBV5-6	TRBD1	TRBJ1-2	once	TGTGCCAGCTCGGACAGGGGGCTACCTAACTATGGCTACACCTTC	CASSDRGLPNYGYTF
TRBV6-1	TRBD1	TRBJ2-2	-	TGTGCCAGCAGTGGACGACAGGGAAGGGGTAACACCGGGGAGCTGTTTTTT	CASSGRQGRGNTGELFF
TRBV7-3	-	TRBJ2-3	-	TGTGCCAGCAGCTTCCGCGAGACAGGAGTGGATACGCAGTATTTT	CASSFRETGVDTQYF
TRBV19	TRBD2	TRBJ2-3	-	TGTGCCAGTAGTGGCGGGGGGGATACGCAGTATTTT	CASSGGGDTQYF
TRBV2	TRBD2	TRBJ2-4	-	TGTGCCAGCAGTGAAGAGGGGACTAGCGGGAACATTCAGTACTTC	CASSEEGTSGNIQYF
TRBV5-5	TRBD1	TRBJ1-2	-	TGTGCGAGCAGCTTGGACAGGGAACACTTC	CASSLDREHF
TRBV5-5	TRBD1	TRBJ1-1	-	TGTGCCAGCAGAGGGGGACAGGGGACTGAAGCTTTCTTT	CASRGGQGTEAFF
TRBV18	TRBD1	TRBJ1-6	-	TGTGCCAGCTCATCGGCCGGGGGGGGACAGTCGGTTTCACCCCTCCACTTT	CASSSAGGGQSVSPLHF
TRBV10-2	TRBD2	TRBJ2-1	once	TGCGCCAGCACTACAAGCGGGGGATACAATGAGCAGTTCTTC	CASTTSGGYNEQFF